This entry lists 18 T cell receptor beta chains sequenced from one sample in a study of cytomegalovirus exposure and HLA in healthy donors (dated by TCRdb to about 2017). The library was made by the immunoSEQ multiplex PCR assay. For the multiplex PCR, a mixture combining 60 forward primers for TCR Vbeta segments and 13 reverse primers for TCR Jbeta segments was used. Drawn from immuneACCESS, this table holds only the in-frame rearrangements with V and J called that TCRdb kept. Clones are partly lost; checked studies trace under half to an unresolved V gene and leave the rest unexplained. This sample is represented by tens of thousands of clones; around 76% of them were singletons. The ten largest clones represent about 6.5% of the sample. The material sequenced was PBMCs. Receptors originate from a man aged 50 or older in good health and CMV-seronegative.

The chain employs TRBV6-1 and TRBJ1-3; TRBD1 matches at 7 bases. The trim removed 2 bases at V and 0 bases at J, leaving 4 bases unmatched. This CDR3 region has 16 residues. CDR1 and CDR2 from the germline V gene are MNHNS and SASEGT. CDR3 DNA: TGTGCCAGCAGTGAAATCGGGACAGTCTCTGGAAACACCATATATTTT. Encoded protein: CASSEIGTVSGNTIYF.

This clone has only a few counts. The chain's CDR3 is CASDRSLFYEQYF. In DNA, the CDR3 is TGTGCCAGTGACAGGAGCCTTTTCTACGAGCAGTACTTC. The rearrangement links TRBV2 to TRBJ2-7; maybe TRBD1 (6 bases). The CDR3 covers 13 residues. Looked up from germline, CDR1 is SNHLY and CDR2 is FYNNEI. With 9 bases removed from V and 3 bases from J, the gap between germline ends came to 15 bases.

The genes are TRBV27 and TRBJ1-2; D is uncertain. CDR1 is MNHEY, CDR2 SMNVEV, per germline (reference sequence). This CDR3 has 13 residues. V was cut by 8 bases and J by 7 bases, with 17 bases left in between. For the CDR3, the DNA is TGTGCCAGCCGTCTCCCGGGTAGAGGTGGCTACACCTTC. It encodes CASRLPGRGGYTF.

This clone was seen only a few times. The chain combines TRBV4-3 with TRBJ2-5; 8 bases agree with TRBD2. This CDR3 contains 14 residues. V lost 5 bases and J lost 5; bases outside the gene matches: 7. Germline V gene data show CDR1 as LGHNA and CDR2 as YSLEER. The CDR3 loop reads CASSSGGVRETQYF. CDR3 DNA: TGCGCCAGCAGCTCGGGGGGGGTGCGGGAGACCCAGTACTTC.

This clone was recorded at least ten times. V gene TRBV6-4 combines with J gene TRBJ2-1, with 10 bases matching TRBD2. V lost 4 bases, J lost 5 bases, and 5 bases stayed unmatched. The V gene's germline CDR1 is MRHNA and CDR2 SNTAGT. CDR3 length equals 15 residues. Written as DNA, the CDR3 is TGTGCCAGCAGTGGAACTAGCGGGGCAAACAATGAGCAGTTCTTC. It is translated as CASSGTSGANNEQFF.

The gene calls are TRBV4-1 and TRBJ1-1; possible D gene TRBD1, 5 bases. The CDR3 is made up of 13 amino acids. In germline, CDR1 is MGHRA, CDR2 YSYEKL. Trimming took off 8 bases at V and 1 base at J, with 11 bases between the two ends. The CDR3 coding sequence is TGCGCCAGCTGGGGCAGAAAGAACACTGAAGCTTTCTTT. It is translated as CASWGRKNTEAFF.

The V gene is TRBV28, the J gene TRBJ2-5; 10 bases are a match to TRBD1. The germline gives CDR1 MDHEN, CDR2 SYDVKM. The ends lost 5 bases at V and 5 bases at J; junction bases unmatched: 11. The CDR3 extends over 16 amino acids. The CDR3 bases are TGTGCCAGCAGTCATACCGGGACAGGGGTTGAGGAGACCCAGTACTTC. Translation: CASSHTGTGVEETQYF.

The sample holds one count of this clone. CDR3 nucleotide sequence: TGTGCCAGCAGAACCCCGGGACAGTCTATCTACGAGCAGTACTTC. Translated: CASRTPGQSIYEQYF. The rearrangement joins TRBV6-5 to TRBJ2-7, with 7 bases matching TRBD1. Germline V gene lookup returns CDR1 MNHEY and CDR2 SVGAGI. V dropped 6 bases and J dropped 3; count of bases not matched to a gene: 11. The CDR3 runs 15 residues.

This clone was counted only a few times. The V and J genes are TRBV6-1 and TRBJ1-4, with 9 bases matching TRBD1. The CDR3 has 13 amino acids. CDR1 is MNHNS and CDR2 is SASEGT in the germline V gene. Trimming cost V 8 bases and J 6 bases; bases outside gene matches: 4. CDR3 DNA: TGTGCCAGCGGCGGGACAGGGTATGAAAAACTGTTTTTT. It encodes CASGGTGYEKLFF.

This rearrangement joins TRBV7-6 to TRBJ1-1; TRBD1 is a possible D gene (5 bases). The CDR3 extends over 14 amino acids. Germline values: CDR1 SGHVS, CDR2 FNYEAQ. V was clipped by 5 bases and J by 2 bases, with 12 bases between them. DNA for the CDR3: TGTGCCAGCAGCGCCCCCCAGGGAAACACTGAAGCTTTCTTT. This encodes CASSAPQGNTEAFF.

This clone appeared a few times. V usage is TRBV4-3 and J usage is TRBJ1-2; unclear D gene. V was shortened by 0 bases and J by 2 bases, with 16 bases between the two germline ends. Looked up from germline, CDR1 is LGHNA and CDR2 is YSLEER. The CDR3 loop spans 17 amino acids. This CDR3 reads CASSQDQTEGTNYGYTF. The CDR3 nucleotides read TGCGCCAGCAGCCAAGATCAAACGGAGGGAACCAACTATGGCTACACCTTC.

J is TRBJ2-7 and V is TRBV7-9, with no clear D. CDR3 length: 14 residues. Trimming shortened V by 4 bases and J by 6 bases, and 16 bases separated the two germline ends. Germline V gene sequence: CDR1 SEHNR, CDR2 FQNEAQ (reference sequence). The chain's CDR3 is CASSSTTRGTEQYF. CDR3 in DNA: TGTGCCAGCAGCTCAACTACTCGAGGAACCGAGCAGTACTTC.

The chain is built from TRBV19 and TRBJ2-1, with 9 bases aligning to TRBD2. Germline CDR1 and CDR2: LNHDA and SQIVND (reference sequence). V was pared by 3 bases and J by 9 bases, with 6 bases of the junction left unmatched. The CDR3 has 14 amino acids. CDR3 in amino acids: CASSMREGFAEQFF. The CDR3 nucleotides read TGTGCCAGTAGTATGCGGGAGGGGTTCGCTGAGCAGTTCTTC.

The CDR3 DNA reads TGTGCCAGCGGAGTAGCGGGAGCGGGAGGGGAGCTGTTTTTT. Translated, it gives CASGVAGAGGELFF. The V call is TRBV7-2, the J call TRBJ2-2; 9 positions match TRBD2. The CDR3 spans 14 residues. Trimming cost V 8 bases and J 8 bases; bases outside gene matches: 9. Germline CDR1 reads SGHTA; CDR2 reads FQGNSA.

Here the CDR3 reads CASSRDRGSGANVLTF. The CDR3 nucleotides read TGTGCCAGTAGCCGGGACAGGGGCTCTGGGGCCAACGTCCTGACTTTC. The chain couples TRBV19 to TRBJ2-6, with 10 bases identical to TRBD1. CDR3 length: 16 residues. V shed 6 bases and J 0 bases; nucleotides not matched to a gene: 2. CDR1 is LNHDA and CDR2 is SQIVND in the germline V gene (reference sequence). The full variable domain, its missing parts supplied by reference TRBV19 and TRBJ2-6, is DGGITQSPKYLFRKEGQNVTLSCEQNLNHDAMYWYRQDPGQGLRLIYYSQIVNDFQKGDIAEGYSVSREKKESFPLTVTSAQKNPTAFYLCASSRDRGSGANVLTFGAGSRLTVL.

V gene TRBV9 combines with J gene TRBJ1-4; D possibly corresponds to TRBD1 (5 bases). The CDR3 has 15 amino acids. Germline V CDR1 and CDR2: SGDLS, YYNGEE. V was cut by 4 bases and J by 3 bases, with 13 bases left in between. CDR3 bases: TGTGCCAGCAGCCCCGGGACTCCCTCTAATGAAAAACTGTTTTTT. Translation: CASSPGTPSNEKLFF.

The chain carries TRBV5-1 and TRBJ2-2; 8 positions agree with TRBD2. V lost 1 base, J lost 4 bases, and 9 bases stayed unmatched. Germline V lookup: CDR1 SGHRS, CDR2 YFSETQ. The CDR3 runs to 17 residues. The CDR3 DNA follows: TGCGCCAGCAGCTTGCGGTTTAGCGGGACTTCCACCGGGGAGCTGTTTTTT. Its protein is CASSLRFSGTSTGELFF.

The chain uses TRBV7-9 and TRBJ2-5; TRBD1 aligns across 9 bases. The germline V gene has CDR1 SEHNR and CDR2 FQNEAQ (reference sequence). The CDR3 has 16 residues. V gave up 7 bases and J gave up 3 bases; unmatched junction bases: 12. The chain's CDR3 is CASTLSDRGGEETQYF. CDR3 sequence (DNA): TGTGCCAGCACCCTCTCTGACAGGGGGGGAGAAGAGACCCAGTACTTC.